One sample yielded the 22 T cell receptor beta chains listed below, sequenced in a study of OX40 agonist ivuxolimab in advanced cancers. Repertoires were generated with immunoSEQ multiplex PCR, while TCRdb's copy carries only in-frame clones and drops some. Among some 9,300 clones listed, roughly two thirds were seen once. Material: CD4+ or CD8+ T cells sorted from blood, obtained in a trial of the OX40 agonist ivuxolimab. Receptor source: an adult with an advanced solid tumor such as melanoma, head and neck, liver or kidney cancer.

This clone was picked up many times. The gene calls are TRBV9 and TRBJ2-2; D remains ambiguous. Looked up from germline, CDR1 is SGDLS and CDR2 is YYNGEE. The CDR3 runs to 17 residues. V lost 1 base to trimming and J lost 1 base, with 14 bases between them. CDR3 nucleotides: TGTGCCAGCAGCGTAAATGTTGGGCAGCTGAACACCGGGGAGCTGTTTTTT. This sequence encodes CASSVNVGQLNTGELFF.

This chain connects TRBV2 to TRBJ2-7; possible D gene TRBD2, 7 bases. Looked up from germline, CDR1 is SNHLY and CDR2 is FYNNEI. V was pared by 6 bases and J by 1 base, with 10 bases between. The CDR3 is made up of 13 amino acids. CDR3 nucleotide sequence: TGTGCCAGCAGAGCGGGACAATCCTACGAGCAGTACTTC. Translation: CASRAGQSYEQYF.

The chain combines TRBV20-1 with TRBJ2-3; D is uncertain. Trimming left V 6 bases short and J 4 bases short, with 5 bases between. This CDR3 spans 10 amino acids. Germline V gives CDR1 DFQATT, CDR2 SNEGSKA (reference sequence). The CDR3 nucleotides are TGCAGTGCCCTCCCAGATACGCAGTATTTT. Amino acid sequence: CSALPDTQYF.

V gene TRBV7-2 combines with J gene TRBJ2-3; D uncertain. The germline V gene encodes CDR1 SGHTA and CDR2 FQGNSA. V dropped 1 base and J dropped 8 bases, with 10 bases sitting between them. The CDR3 totals 13 residues. CDR3 loop: CASSLDLVGTQYF. CDR3 coding DNA: TGTGCCAGCAGCTTAGACCTCGTGGGTACGCAGTATTTT. Variable domain in full (rest from reference TRBV7-2 and TRBJ2-3): GAGVSQSPSNKVTEKGKDVELRCDPISGHTALYWYRQSLGQGLEFLIYFQGNSAPDKSGLPSDRFSAERTGGSVSTLTIQRTQQEDSAVYLCASSLDLVGTQYFGPGTRLTVL.

The chain links TRBV6-5 to TRBJ2-1, with a possible D match to TRBD2 (6 bases). Trimming cost V 8 bases and J 3 bases, with 17 bases left between them. The CDR3 loop spans 15 amino acids. From germline, CDR1 is MNHEY and CDR2 SVGAGI. The CDR3 coding sequence is TGTGCCAGCGCTCTTGGAGGGAGAAGCTACAATGAGCAGTTCTTC. This gives the protein CASALGGRSYNEQFF.

The rearrangement links TRBV19 to TRBJ2-5; D is possibly TRBD2 (6 bases). This CDR3 comprises 16 residues. Germline V gene sequence: CDR1 LNHDA, CDR2 SQIVND (reference sequence). The germline V and J ends were trimmed by 5 bases and 7 bases, with 23 bases remaining between them. The CDR3 DNA reads TGTGCCAGTAGTTCCGATCTGCGGGGCGATCTGGGGACCCAGTACTTC. Its translation: CASSSDLRGDLGTQYF.

The chain couples TRBV7-9 to TRBJ2-3; 8 bases line up with TRBD1. The CDR3 contains 17 residues. V lost 1 base to trimming and J lost 1 base; unmatched junction nucleotides: 7. Per germline, CDR1 SEHNR and CDR2 FQNEAQ (reference sequence). DNA for the CDR3: TGTGCCAGCAGCTTAGAAATCAGGGGGCCGCGCACAGATACGCAGTATTTT. Translated: CASSLEIRGPRTDTQYF.

This clone was recorded once. The chain couples TRBV12-5 to TRBJ2-1; D is unclear. The CDR3 runs 13 residues. Germline V gives CDR1 LGHNT, CDR2 FRNRAP. With 6 bases removed from V and 8 bases from J, the gap between germline ends came to 14 bases. CDR3: CASGPSGGDEQFF. DNA of the CDR3: TGTGCTAGTGGCCCATCTGGCGGAGATGAGCAGTTCTTC.

This clone rates as medium-sized. A junction end diverges from the germline sequence, so it may reflect a read error. V and J are TRBV7-9 and TRBJ2-1; 7 bases line up with TRBD1. CDR1 and CDR2 from the germline V gene are SEHNR and FQNEAQ (reference sequence). The length of the CDR3 is 12 residues. The CDR3 sequence is CASSAGQAERFF. CDR3 sequence (DNA): TGTGCCAGCAGCGCCGGACAGGCGGAGCGGTTCTTC. Combining the CDR3 with reference TRBV7-9 and TRBJ2-1 gives the whole variable domain DTGVSQNPRHKITKRGQNVTFRCDPISEHNRLYWYRQTLGQGPEFLTYFQNEAQLEKSRLLSDRFSAERPKGSFSTLEIQRTEQGDSAMYLCASSAGQAERFFGPGTRLTVL.

This chain connects TRBV4-1 to TRBJ1-6; D may be TRBD1 (5 bases). The germline V gene has CDR1 MGHRA and CDR2 YSYEKL. The CDR3 contains 15 residues. Trimming left V 4 bases short and J 1 base short, with 8 bases between. CDR3 sequence reads: CASSPRGSYNSPLHF. The CDR3 bases are TGCGCCAGCAGCCCGAGGGGTTCCTATAATTCACCCCTCCACTTT.

By sample fraction, this clone is medium-sized. The rearrangement joins TRBV28 to TRBJ1-5; TRBD1 matches at 8 bases. Germline CDR1 MDHEN, CDR2 SYDVKM. The CDR3 loop spans 14 amino acids. V was pared by 1 base and J by 8 bases, with 4 bases of the junction left unmatched. In DNA form, the CDR3 reads TGTGCCAGCAGTTTATTTGACAGGGGCGAGCCCCAGCATTTT. Protein: CASSLFDRGEPQHF.

The chain links TRBV6-6 to TRBJ2-7; D is ambiguous. Germline assignment: CDR1 MNHNY and CDR2 SVGAGI (reference sequence). CDR3 length: 11 amino acids. V was shortened by 3 bases and J by 7 bases, with 7 bases between the two germline ends. The CDR3 region has the DNA TGTGCCAGCAGTTATATTCAAGAGCAGTACTTC. The encoded protein is CASSYIQEQYF.

This clone came up a few times. The chain links TRBV10-2 to TRBJ2-6; no definite D call. The germline gives CDR1 WSHSY, CDR2 SAAADI. With 4 bases removed from V and 2 bases from J, the gap between germline ends came to 6 bases. CDR3 length: 14 amino acids. The CDR3 protein is CASSASAGANVLTF. The CDR3 DNA sequence: TGCGCCAGCAGTGCGTCAGCTGGGGCCAACGTCCTGACTTTC.

This clone qualifies as medium-sized. V is TRBV15 and J is TRBJ2-1; possibly TRBD1 or TRBD2 for D (6 bases each). Trimming took off 5 bases at V and 7 bases at J, with 15 bases between the two ends. The germline V gene has CDR1 LNHNV and CDR2 YYDKDF (reference sequence). CDR3 length equals 14 residues. As DNA, the CDR3 is TGTGCCACCAGCCCTCCCGGGGGCGGGAATGAGCAGTTCTTC. It encodes CATSPPGGGNEQFF.

The rearrangement joins TRBV2 to TRBJ2-2; no reliable D call. Germline CDR1 reads SNHLY; CDR2 reads FYNNEI. The CDR3 length is 13 residues. V was cut by 2 bases and J by 6 bases, with 7 bases left in between. The DNA of the CDR3 is TGTGCCAGCAGTGAACTCCCAGCCGGGGAGCTGTTTTTT. Translation: CASSELPAGELFF.

The rearrangement joins TRBV7-9 to TRBJ1-5; D possibly corresponds to TRBD1 (6 bases). Between the trimmed V and J ends, which lost 4 bases and 7 bases, there was a span of 11 bases. Germline-derived CDR1 and CDR2 are SEHNR and FQNEAQ (reference sequence). The CDR3 is 13 amino acids. The chain's CDR3 is CASSSGGLQPQHF. CDR3 DNA sequence: TGTGCCAGCAGCTCCGGGGGCCTCCAGCCCCAGCATTTT.

In its sample, this clone was seen a few times. The chain couples TRBV6-1 to TRBJ1-2; the D gene is possibly TRBD1 (6 bases). With 4 bases removed from V and 6 bases from J, the gap between germline ends came to 9 bases. This CDR3 contains 12 residues. CDR1 is MNHNS and CDR2 is SASEGT in the germline V gene. This CDR3 reads CASSGGRHGYTF. CDR3 nucleotides: TGTGCCAGCAGTGGGGGGCGGCATGGCTACACCTTC.

This clone was found a few times. The rearrangement joins TRBV9 to TRBJ2-1, with 8 nucleotides matching TRBD2. CDR3 length: 15 amino acids. Looked up from germline, CDR1 is SGDLS and CDR2 is YYNGEE. After removal of 1 base from V and 7 bases from J, the junction contained 7 bases not matched to a gene. The CDR3 loop is CASSVSGSSGNEQFF. Here the CDR3 DNA reads TGTGCCAGCAGCGTAAGCGGGAGTTCTGGGAATGAGCAGTTCTTC.

This clone occurred a few times. The CDR3 nucleotides read TGTGCCAGCAGCCCGTCTTACAATGAGCAGTTCTTC. Translation: CASSPSYNEQFF. The J gene is TRBJ2-1, the V gene TRBV7-9; no clear D gene. CDR3 size: 12 residues. Per germline, CDR1 SEHNR and CDR2 FQNEAQ (reference sequence). V was clipped by 5 bases and J by 4 bases, with 6 bases between them.

The J gene is TRBJ2-1, the V gene TRBV25-1; no firm D call. This CDR3 has 13 amino acids. Germline V gene sequence: CDR1 MGHDK, CDR2 SYGVNS. With 5 bases removed from V and 8 bases from J, the gap between germline ends came to 13 bases. CDR3 coding DNA: TGTGCCAGCAGTTTCTCGCTAGTTGATGAGCAGTTCTTC. This codes for CASSFSLVDEQFF. Full variable domain (missing parts from reference TRBV25-1 and TRBJ2-1): EADIYQTPRYLVIGTGKKITLECSQTMGHDKMYWYQQDPGMELHLIHYSYGVNSTEKGDLSSESTVSRIRTEHFPLTLESARPSHTSQYLCASSFSLVDEQFFGPGTRLTVL.

This chain joins TRBV9 and TRBJ2-2, with 14 positions matching TRBD2. The V gene end was trimmed by 3 bases and the J gene end by 6 bases; junction bases not matched to a gene: 7. The CDR3 totals 17 residues. Germline V lookup: CDR1 SGDLS, CDR2 YYNGEE. In DNA, the CDR3 is TGTGCCAGCAGCGCCCCGGGACTAGCGGGAGAACCCGGGGAGCTGTTTTTT. This translates into CASSAPGLAGEPGELFF.

As concerns this clone: The same CDR3 can be traced to other DNA sequences in this sample. The chain carries TRBV2 and TRBJ1-2; D might be TRBD1 (5 bases). This CDR3 spans 18 amino acids. Trimming left V 3 bases short and J 1 base short, with 21 bases between. In germline, CDR1 is SNHLY, CDR2 FYNNEI. The CDR3 loop reads CASSDPTGSPFLNYGYTF. CDR3 DNA: TGTGCCAGCAGTGACCCTACAGGCTCCCCTTTCCTTAACTATGGCTACACCTTC.